These 14 T cell receptor beta chains share one sample of origin, sequenced in a study of blood T cells in healthy people across ages (dated by TCRdb to the mid-2010s). The library was prepared using 5' RACE. Sequencing used an Illumina HiSeq 2500. A second about 7 to 11 cycle PCR used a sample-barcoded 5' primer and a J-beta primer mix. The public sequencing data were trimmed at Q25 with fastp and processed into clonotypes with MiXCR by TCRdb, which kept only in-frame beta chains. A single entry per CDR3 protein holds the most common genes and DNA from its merged rows. Counted in this sample were 630,000 or so distinct CDR3 sequences; roughly 32% of them appeared once. Approximately 15% of the sample belongs to the ten largest clones. The sequencing sample was made of blood. The origin of the receptors is an elderly woman in good health. Donor details come from another sample of the same person, matched by shared clones.

As for this clonotype: Mismatch with germline at one junction end may stem from a read error. This chain links TRBV6-5 with TRBJ1-2; 8 bases align to TRBD1. Germline V CDR1 and CDR2: MNHEY, SVGAGI. The CDR3 totals 17 residues. CDR3 loop: CASSYRDRQTSNYGHTF. CDR3 in DNA: TGTGCCAGCAGTTATAGGGACAGGCAAACCTCTAACTATGGCCACACCTTC.

V usage is TRBV9 and J usage is TRBJ1-4; perhaps TRBD1 as D (6 bases). V gave up 4 bases and J gave up 4 bases, with 23 bases separating them. The CDR3 consists of 18 residues. Germline V gene lookup returns CDR1 SGDLS and CDR2 YYNGEE. The CDR3 spells CASSRKTGTTRINEKLFF. Here the CDR3 DNA reads TGTGCCAGCAGCCGAAAGACCGGGACAACCCGTATTAATGAAAAACTGTTTTTT.

The table lists this clonotype with many counts. V usage is TRBV9 and J usage is TRBJ2-7; 7 nucleotides agree with TRBD1. V lost 0 bases to trimming and J lost 3 bases; unmatched junction nucleotides: 3. This CDR3 region has 14 residues. Germline values: CDR1 SGDLS, CDR2 YYNGEE. For the CDR3, the DNA is TGTGCCAGCAGCGTAGCTGGGACAGACTACGAGCAGTACTTC. It codes for CASSVAGTDYEQYF.

This chain joins TRBV7-2 and TRBJ1-2; TRBD1 matches at 7 bases. CDR1 is SGHTA, CDR2 FQGNSA, per germline. The CDR3 loop spans 18 amino acids. V lost 5 bases, J lost 0 bases, and 15 bases stayed unmatched. In DNA, the CDR3 is TGTGCCAGCAGCATGGACAGGAGCCACCTGCTTTCTAACTATGGCTACACCTTC. Translated: CASSMDRSHLLSNYGYTF.

This clonotype came up many times. The chain uses TRBV25-1 and TRBJ2-5; D is possibly TRBD1 (6 bases). Germline CDR1 and CDR2: MGHDK and SYGVNS. The CDR3 contains 16 residues. V was pared by 2 bases and J by 0 bases, with 13 bases between. This chain's CDR3 is CASSEGARGYQETQYF. The DNA of the CDR3 is TGTGCCAGCAGTGAAGGGGCCAGGGGTTACCAAGAGACCCAGTACTTC.

This clonotype has a handful of counts. This sequence may be a read error, since a much larger clone differs from it by one base. The genes are TRBV9 and TRBJ1-2; 9 bases agree with TRBD1. The CDR3 length is 14 residues. The germline V gene encodes CDR1 SGDLS and CDR2 YYNGEE. CDR3 in amino acids: CTSSPDRGNNGYTF. CDR3 DNA sequence: TGTACCAGCAGCCCGGACAGGGGAAATAATGGCTACACCTTC.

Turning to this clonotype: With a much larger clone just one base away, this may be a read error. The chain links TRBV3-1 to TRBJ2-7, with TRBD2 matching 7 bases. This CDR3 comprises 15 residues. Germline assignment: CDR1 LGHDT and CDR2 YNNKEL (reference sequence). V lost 5 bases to trimming and J lost 2 bases; unmatched junction nucleotides: 9. For the CDR3, the DNA is TGTGCCAGCAGCTCCACTGGCGGGGGACCCTACGAGCAGTACTTC. This sequence encodes CASSSTGGGPYEQYF.

V and J are TRBV5-6 and TRBJ2-1; either TRBD1 or TRBD2 may fit D (5 bases each). This CDR3 comprises 15 residues. Trimming removed 0 bases at V and 7 bases at J, with 14 bases between. Germline-derived CDR1 and CDR2 are SGHDT and YYEEEE. The CDR3 nucleotides read TGTGCCAGCAGCTTGGGGGCAGGGAGTGGGAATGAGCAGTTCTTC. As protein: CASSLGAGSGNEQFF.

This clonotype was counted only a few times. The genes are TRBV30 and TRBJ1-1; 10 bases line up with TRBD1. This CDR3 spans 12 amino acids. The junction had 7 bases not matched to a gene; V was cut back by 7 bases and J by 8 bases. The germline CDR1 and CDR2 sequences are GTSNPN and SVGIG (reference sequence). The CDR3 DNA reads TGTGCCTACTACCGGGACAGGGGAGAAGCTTTCTTT. Translation: CAYYRDRGEAFF.

This clonotype was found many times. The chain employs TRBV11-2 and TRBJ2-1, with unresolved D. Germline CDR1 and CDR2: SGHAT and FQNNGV. The CDR3 extends over 14 amino acids. Trimming left V 1 base short and J 5 bases short, with 9 bases between. CDR3: CASSLGRINNEQFF. As DNA, the CDR3 is TGTGCCAGCAGCTTAGGAAGGATCAACAATGAGCAGTTCTTC.

Many counts were recorded for this clonotype. The chain couples TRBV25-1 to TRBJ1-2; weak D call: TRBD1 (6 bases). Germline V CDR1 and CDR2: MGHDK, SYGVNS. The CDR3 totals 13 residues. V lost 5 bases to trimming and J lost 7 bases, with 14 bases between them. The CDR3 loop is CASSTTGNSGYTF. The CDR3 nucleotides read TGTGCCAGCAGTACTACAGGGAATAGTGGCTACACCTTC.

This clonotype was seen ten or more times. The chain is built from TRBV5-1 and TRBJ2-7, with TRBD1 matching 8 bases. CDR3 length: 14 amino acids. CDR1 is SGHRS, CDR2 YFSETQ, per germline. Trimming cost V 3 bases and J 5 bases; bases outside gene matches: 7. For the CDR3, the DNA is TGCGCCAGCAGCTGGAGGACAGGGAACAACGAGCAGTACTTC. It yields the protein CASSWRTGNNEQYF.

In this sample, this clonotype turned up a few times. A read error may explain this, as a much larger clone is one base away. The chain uses TRBV6-2 or TRBV6-3 and TRBJ2-7; 8 positions agree with TRBD2. The V gene end was trimmed by 7 bases and the J gene end by 7 bases; junction bases not matched to a gene: 12. This CDR3 has 14 amino acids. CDR1 is MNHEY, CDR2 SVGEGT, per germline. The CDR3 region has the DNA TGTGCCAGCACCGGGGCTAGCGGGCGTCGGGAGCAGTACTTC. The encoded protein is CASTGASGRREQYF.

This clonotype showed up many times. This sequence joins TRBV25-1 and TRBJ2-7; 7 nucleotides line up with TRBD1. The CDR3 is made up of 13 amino acids. Germline loops: CDR1 MGHDK, CDR2 SYGVNS. V lost 3 bases, J lost 6 bases, and 5 bases stayed unmatched. CDR3 coding DNA: TGTGCCAGCAGTGATTTACAGGGGAGCGAGCAGTACTTC. It codes for CASSDLQGSEQYF.